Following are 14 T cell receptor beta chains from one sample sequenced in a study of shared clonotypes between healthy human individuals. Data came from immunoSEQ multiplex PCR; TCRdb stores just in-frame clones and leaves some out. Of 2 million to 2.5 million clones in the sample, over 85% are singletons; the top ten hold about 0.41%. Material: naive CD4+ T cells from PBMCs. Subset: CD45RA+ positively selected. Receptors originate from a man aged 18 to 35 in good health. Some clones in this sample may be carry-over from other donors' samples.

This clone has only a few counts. The CDR3 reads CASSRTGQGLWVGNQPQHF. CDR3 in DNA: TGTGCCAGCAGTAGGACGGGACAGGGCTTGTGGGTCGGCAATCAGCCCCAGCATTTT. The V gene is TRBV27, the J gene TRBJ1-5; TRBD1 matches 9 bases. Trimming cost V 5 bases and J 2 bases; bases outside gene matches: 16. The CDR3 is made up of 19 amino acids. Germline CDR1 and CDR2: MNHEY and SMNVEV (reference sequence).

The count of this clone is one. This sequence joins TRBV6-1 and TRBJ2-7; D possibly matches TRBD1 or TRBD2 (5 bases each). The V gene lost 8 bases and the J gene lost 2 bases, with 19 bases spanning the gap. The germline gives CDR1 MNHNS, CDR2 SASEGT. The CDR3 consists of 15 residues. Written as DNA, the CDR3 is TGTGCCAGCGGTGTATGGGGACCAGATACCTACGAGCAGTACTTC. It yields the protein CASGVWGPDTYEQYF.

The CDR3 here is CASSSGSNYGYTF. CDR3 DNA sequence: TGCGCCAGCAGCTCGGGGTCTAACTATGGCTACACCTTC. This sequence joins TRBV5-1 and TRBJ1-2; D remains unclear. The germline V gene encodes CDR1 SGHRS and CDR2 YFSETQ. This CDR3 region has 13 residues. V lost 3 bases to trimming and J lost 0 bases, with 6 bases between them.

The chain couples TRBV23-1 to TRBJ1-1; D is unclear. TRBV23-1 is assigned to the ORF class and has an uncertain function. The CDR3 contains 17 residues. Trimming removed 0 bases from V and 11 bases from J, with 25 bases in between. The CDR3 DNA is TGCGCCAGCAGTCAATCGGCCGATATGGGATTTCTGTTCAAGGCTTTCTTT. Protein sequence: CASSQSADMGFLFKAFF.

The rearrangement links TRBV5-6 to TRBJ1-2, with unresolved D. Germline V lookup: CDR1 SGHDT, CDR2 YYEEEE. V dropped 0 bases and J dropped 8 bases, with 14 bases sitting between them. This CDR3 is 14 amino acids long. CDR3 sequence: CASSLVWQTEGYTF. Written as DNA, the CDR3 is TGTGCCAGCAGCTTGGTGTGGCAGACTGAAGGCTACACCTTC. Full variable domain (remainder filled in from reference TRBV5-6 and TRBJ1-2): DAGVTQSPTHLIKTRGQQVTLRCSPKSGHDTVSWYQQALGQGPQFIFQYYEEEERQRGNFPDRFSGHQFPNYSSELNVNALLLGDSALYLCASSLVWQTEGYTFGSGTRLTVV.

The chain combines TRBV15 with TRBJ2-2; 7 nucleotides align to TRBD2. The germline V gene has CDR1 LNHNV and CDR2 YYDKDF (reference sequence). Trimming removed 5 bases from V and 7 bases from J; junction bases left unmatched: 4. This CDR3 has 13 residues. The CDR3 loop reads CATSSPGGGELFF. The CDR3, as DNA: TGTGCCACCAGCTCGCCGGGAGGCGGGGAGCTGTTTTTT.

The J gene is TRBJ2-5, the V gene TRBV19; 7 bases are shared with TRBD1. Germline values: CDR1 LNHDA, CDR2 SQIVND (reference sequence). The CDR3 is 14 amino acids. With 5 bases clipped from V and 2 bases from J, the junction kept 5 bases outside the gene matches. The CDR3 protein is CASSANRGQETQYF. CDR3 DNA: TGTGCCAGTAGTGCGAACAGGGGTCAAGAGACCCAGTACTTC.

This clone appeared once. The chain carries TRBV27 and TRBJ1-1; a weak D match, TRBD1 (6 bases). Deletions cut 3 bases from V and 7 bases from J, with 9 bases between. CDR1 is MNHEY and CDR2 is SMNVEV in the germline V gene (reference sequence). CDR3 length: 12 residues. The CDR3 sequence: CASSLIQGEAFF. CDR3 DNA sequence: TGTGCCAGCAGTTTGATACAGGGTGAAGCTTTCTTT.

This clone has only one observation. The CDR3 spells CASSLVGDRNQPQHF. The CDR3 DNA follows: TGTGCCAGCAGCTTAGTAGGGGACCGCAATCAGCCCCAGCATTTT. The V call is TRBV7-2, the J call TRBJ1-5; possibly TRBD1 for D (5 bases). Deletions cut 1 base from V and 2 bases from J, with 9 bases between. Germline V gene lookup returns CDR1 SGHTA and CDR2 FQGNSA. CDR3 size: 15 residues.

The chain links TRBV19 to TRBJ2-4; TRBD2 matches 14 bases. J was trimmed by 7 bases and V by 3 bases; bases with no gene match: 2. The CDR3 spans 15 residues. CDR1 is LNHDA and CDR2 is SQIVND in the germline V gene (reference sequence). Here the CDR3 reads CASSMTSGRGNIQYF. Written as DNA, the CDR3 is TGTGCCAGTAGTATGACTAGCGGGAGGGGGAACATTCAGTACTTC.

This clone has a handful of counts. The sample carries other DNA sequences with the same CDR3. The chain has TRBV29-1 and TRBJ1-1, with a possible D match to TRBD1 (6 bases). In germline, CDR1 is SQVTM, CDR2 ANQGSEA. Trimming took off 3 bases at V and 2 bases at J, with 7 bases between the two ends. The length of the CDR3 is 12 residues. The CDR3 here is CSVDRGNTEAFF. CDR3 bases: TGCAGCGTTGACAGGGGAAACACTGAAGCTTTCTTT.

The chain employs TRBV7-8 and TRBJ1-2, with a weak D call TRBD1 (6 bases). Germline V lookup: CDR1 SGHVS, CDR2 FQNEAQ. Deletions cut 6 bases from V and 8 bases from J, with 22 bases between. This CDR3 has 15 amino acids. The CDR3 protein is CASSSSGARSKGYTF. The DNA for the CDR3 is TGTGCCAGCAGTTCCTCAGGGGCCCGTTCGAAGGGCTACACCTTC. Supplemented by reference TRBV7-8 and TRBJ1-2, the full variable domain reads GAGVSQSPRYKVAKRGQDVALRCDPISGHVSLFWYQQALGQGPEFLTYFQNEAQLDKSGLPSDRFFAERPEGSVSTLKIQRTQQEDSAVYLCASSSSGARSKGYTFGSGTRLTVV.

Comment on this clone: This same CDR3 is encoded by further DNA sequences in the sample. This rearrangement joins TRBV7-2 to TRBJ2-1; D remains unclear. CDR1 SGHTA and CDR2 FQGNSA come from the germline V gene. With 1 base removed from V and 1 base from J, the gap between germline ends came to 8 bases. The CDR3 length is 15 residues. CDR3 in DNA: TGTGCCAGCAGCTTAGGAGGCCTGTCCTACAATGAGCAGTTCTTC. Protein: CASSLGGLSYNEQFF.

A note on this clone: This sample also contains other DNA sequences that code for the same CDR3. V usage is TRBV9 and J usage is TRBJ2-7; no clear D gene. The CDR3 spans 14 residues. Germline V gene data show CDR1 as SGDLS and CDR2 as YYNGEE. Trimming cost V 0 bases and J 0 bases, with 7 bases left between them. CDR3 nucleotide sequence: TGTGCCAGCAGCGTAGATGGAAGCTCCTACGAGCAGTACTTC. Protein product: CASSVDGSSYEQYF.